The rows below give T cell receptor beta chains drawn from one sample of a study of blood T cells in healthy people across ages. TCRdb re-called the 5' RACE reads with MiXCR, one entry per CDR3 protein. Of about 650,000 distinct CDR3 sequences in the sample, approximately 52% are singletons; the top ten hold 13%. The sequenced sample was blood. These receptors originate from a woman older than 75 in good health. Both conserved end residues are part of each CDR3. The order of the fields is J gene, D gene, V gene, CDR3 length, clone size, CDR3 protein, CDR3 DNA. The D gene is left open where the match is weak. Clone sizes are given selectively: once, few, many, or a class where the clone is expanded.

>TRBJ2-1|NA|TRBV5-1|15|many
CASSLEGSAYNEQFF
TGCGCCAGCAGCTTGGAGGGGTCTGCCTACAATGAGCAGTTCTTC
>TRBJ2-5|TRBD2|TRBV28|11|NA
CATGGGETQYF
TGTGCCACTGGGGGGGGAGAGACCCAGTACTTC
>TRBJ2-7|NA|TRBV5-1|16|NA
CASSLGTGYNPYEQYF
TGCGCCAGCAGCTTGGGCACAGGGTATAACCCATACGAGCAGTACTTC
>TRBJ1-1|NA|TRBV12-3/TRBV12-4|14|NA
CASSLRQPNTGAFF
TGTGCCAGCAGTTTAAGGCAGCCGAACACTGGAGCTTTCTTT
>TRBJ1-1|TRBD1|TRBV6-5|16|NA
CASRKLDRGRGTEAFF
TGTGCCAGCAGAAAATTGGACAGGGGCCGTGGCACTGAAGCTTTCTTT
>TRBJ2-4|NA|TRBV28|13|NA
CASSFPNLNIQYF
TGTGCCAGCAGTTTTCCGAATCTAAACATTCAGTACTTC
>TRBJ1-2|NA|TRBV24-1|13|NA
CATSDTGHYGYTF
TGTGCCACCAGTGATACTGGACATTATGGCTACACCTTC
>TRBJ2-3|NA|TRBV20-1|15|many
CSARDRTGPTDTQYF
TGCAGTGCTAGAGATAGGACCGGACCCACAGATACGCAGTATTTT
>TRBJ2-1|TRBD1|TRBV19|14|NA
CASSTPGQGFEQFF
TGTGCCAGTAGTACCCCTGGACAGGGATTCGAGCAGTTCTTC
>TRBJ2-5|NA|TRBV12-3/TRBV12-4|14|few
CASSPRHSQETQYF
TGTGCCAGCAGTCCCCGACATTCCCAAGAGACCCAGTACTTC
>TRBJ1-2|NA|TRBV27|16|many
CASSFMRSRANYGYTF
TGTGCCAGCAGTTTCATGAGGTCCCGGGCTAACTATGGCTACACCTTC
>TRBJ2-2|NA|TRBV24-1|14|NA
CATSDKWRTGELFF
TGTGCCACCAGTGATAAGTGGCGGACCGGGGAGCTGTTTTTT
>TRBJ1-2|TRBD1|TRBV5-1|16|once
CASSPGVDRGIYGYTF
TGCGCCAGCAGCCCTGGGGTCGACAGGGGAATCTATGGCTACACCTTC
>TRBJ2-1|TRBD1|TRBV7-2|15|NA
CASTRGQGKGNEQFF
TGTGCCAGCACCCGGGGACAGGGAAAGGGCAATGAGCAGTTCTTC
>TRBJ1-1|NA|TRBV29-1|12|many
CSVVAGNTEAFF
TGCAGCGTTGTGGCGGGAAACACTGAAGCTTTCTTT
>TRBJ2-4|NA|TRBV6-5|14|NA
CASNTPGAKNIQYF
TGTGCCAGCAACACACCAGGGGCCAAAAACATTCAGTACTTC
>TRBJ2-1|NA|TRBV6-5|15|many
CASSLGALGNNEQFF
TGTGCCAGCAGTTTAGGTGCCCTGGGTAACAATGAGCAGTTCTTC
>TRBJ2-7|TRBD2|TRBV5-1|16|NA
CGSSLAKLAPIYEQYF
TGCGGCAGCAGCTTGGCAAAACTAGCGCCGATCTACGAGCAGTACTTC
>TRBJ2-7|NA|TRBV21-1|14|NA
CASSMGSGSYEQYF
TGTGCCAGCAGCATGGGCAGCGGGAGCTACGAGCAGTACTTC
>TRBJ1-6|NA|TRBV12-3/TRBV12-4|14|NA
CASRGISANSPLHF
TGTGCCAGCAGGGGGATATCTGCTAATTCACCCCTCCACTTT
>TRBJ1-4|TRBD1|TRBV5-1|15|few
CASRSGTGNFEKLFF
TGCGCCAGCAGGTCTGGGACAGGGAATTTTGAAAAACTGTTTTTT
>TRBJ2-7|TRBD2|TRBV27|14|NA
CASRTTSDPYEQYF
TGTGCCAGCAGAACGACTAGCGATCCATACGAGCAGTACTTC
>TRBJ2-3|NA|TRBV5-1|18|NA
CASSLGGSRGSATDTQYF
TGCGCCAGCAGCCTGGGGGGCTCCAGGGGGTCAGCAACAGATACGCAGTATTTT
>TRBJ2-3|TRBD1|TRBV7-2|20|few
CASSLRSDRGALYSTDTQYF
TGTGCCAGCAGCTTGAGGTCCGACAGGGGCGCATTGTATAGCACAGATACGCAGTATTTT
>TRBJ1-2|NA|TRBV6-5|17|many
CASSYSRQRWIAGGYTF
TGTGCCAGCAGTTACTCGAGGCAGAGGTGGATAGCTGGGGGCTACACCTTC
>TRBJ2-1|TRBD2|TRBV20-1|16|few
CSARDPRGGSYNEQFF
TGCAGTGCTAGAGATCCGCGGGGGGGCTCCTACAATGAGCAGTTCTTC
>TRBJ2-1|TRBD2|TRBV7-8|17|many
CASIPPTLAVIYNEQFF
TGTGCCAGCATTCCTCCAACACTAGCGGTGATCTACAATGAGCAGTTCTTC
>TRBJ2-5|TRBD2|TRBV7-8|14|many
CASSSGTSFWTQYF
TGTGCCAGCAGCTCCGGGACTAGCTTTTGGACCCAGTACTTC
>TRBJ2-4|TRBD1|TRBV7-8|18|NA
CASSRPVPGQGAKNIQYF
TGTGCCAGCAGCAGACCAGTACCGGGACAGGGGGCCAAAAACATTCAGTACTTC
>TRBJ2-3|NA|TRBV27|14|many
CASTPVRSTDTQYF
TGTGCCAGCACCCCTGTGCGGTCAACAGATACGCAGTATTTT
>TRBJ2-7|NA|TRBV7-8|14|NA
CASSWGLPSGEQYF
TGTGCCAGCAGCTGGGGACTTCCTTCTGGCGAGCAGTACTTC
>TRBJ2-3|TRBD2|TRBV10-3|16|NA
CAISEMVAGVQDTQYF
TGTGCCATCAGTGAGATGGTAGCGGGAGTCCAAGATACGCAGTATTTT
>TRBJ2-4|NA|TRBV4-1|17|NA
CASSQAVAGAMKNIQYF
TGCGCCAGCAGCCAAGCTGTGGCAGGGGCGATGAAAAACATTCAGTACTTC
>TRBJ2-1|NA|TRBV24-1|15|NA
CATTGKNSEHNEQFF
TGTGCCACCACCGGAAAGAACAGTGAACACAATGAGCAGTTCTTC
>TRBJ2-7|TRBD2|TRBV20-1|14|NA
CSARLTSGVYEQYF
TGCAGTGCTAGGTTGACTAGCGGGGTTTACGAGCAGTACTTC
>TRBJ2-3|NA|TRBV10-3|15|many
CAISQGGGLADTQYF
TGTGCCATCAGCCAGGGGGGGGGTCTCGCAGATACGCAGTATTTT
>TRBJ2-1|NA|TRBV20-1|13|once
CSASFGGSNEQFF
TGCAGTGCTAGTTTTGGGGGGTCCAATGAGCAGTTCTTC
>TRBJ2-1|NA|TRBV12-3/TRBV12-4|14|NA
CASSFPPLLHEQFF
TGTGCCAGCAGTTTTCCCCCTTTGCTCCATGAGCAGTTCTTC
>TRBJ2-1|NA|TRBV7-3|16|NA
CASSWENGTLYNEQFF
TGTGCCAGCAGCTGGGAAAACGGGACTCTATACAATGAGCAGTTCTTC
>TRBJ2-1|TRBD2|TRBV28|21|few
CATKRAERAGLSVLPYNEQFF
TGTGCCACCAAACGGGCCGAAAGAGCGGGACTATCGGTTCTCCCCTACAATGAGCAGTTCTTC
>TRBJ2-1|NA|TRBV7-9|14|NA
CASREGASRNEQFF
TGTGCCAGCAGGGAGGGGGCCTCCCGCAATGAGCAGTTCTTC
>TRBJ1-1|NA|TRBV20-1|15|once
CSARDPPLMNTEAFF
TGCAGTGCTAGAGATCCCCCCTTGATGAACACTGAAGCTTTCTTT